Sequencing of this TCR beta chain was carried out in a study of identical twins (dated by TCRdb to 2016 to 2018). Concerning the study at large: To test whether fetal clonotypes persist, this study deep-sequenced TCR alpha and beta repertoires from monozygotic twins, from unrelated adults of various ages, and from cord blood. To rule out contamination, the twin experiments were replicated at different times with different library preparation protocols. What the research found in general, with its limitations: Invariant T cells such as MAIT and iNKT could partly confound zero-insertion analyses, though diverse VJ usage argued against this for most clonotypes. The excess sharing between twins in beta out-of-frame sequences was weaker because fewer shared sequences reduced the signal-to-noise ratio. Compared with coincidental sharing between unrelated individuals, an excess of low generation-probability sequences was observed among out-of-frame TCR alpha sequences shared between twins. In monozygotic twins, out-of-frame TCR alpha sharing was systematically underestimated by recombination models, although the models agreed with sharing between unrelated individuals. Fewer insertions were carried by abundant cord blood beta clonotypes, a similar but weaker trend appeared in young adult naive repertoires, and no such trend appeared in memory repertoires. Because the same donors could not be followed over many years, the conclusions depended on cross-sectional statistical analysis.

The method was 5' RACE. The instrument given in TCRdb is Illumina HiSeq 2000. Template switching introduced a universal primer binding site; the final cDNA contained a unique molecular identifier, enabling accurate counting of TCR cDNA molecules. Specific primers in the conserved constant-segment region were used to synthesize first-strand cDNA for the TCR alpha and beta chains. To control for contamination, every cDNA library was double barcoded, receiving both a SMART-Mk sample barcode and Illumina barcodes. TruSeq adapter sequences, together with Illumina sample barcodes, were added in two successive PCR steps. The Illumina HiSeq platform was used with custom primers to sequence TCR alpha and beta cDNA libraries. The paper's data handling went like this. Raw reads were processed with MiGEC to extract unique molecular identifiers, and MiXCR was used to determine CDR3 positions. For each individual, recombination models were inferred using an EM algorithm with the repgenHMM and IGoR tools. The analysis of shared clonotypes was done with the tcR package in R, with sharing normalized by the product of cloneset sizes. To study raw recombination without the effects of thymic and clonal selection, out-of-frame nonproductive sequences were analyzed. Starting from the raw public reads, TCRdb applied fastp trimming at Q25, assembled clones with MiXCR and retained in-frame beta chains. Every distinct CDR3 protein forms one entry, paired with its most common genes and DNA. V and J calls and clone size were set by TCRdb, not the authors. The sample yields 350,000 to 450,000 distinct CDR3 sequences; under 20% were counted once. The ten largest account for around 12% of the sample.

Counted from cysteine to phenylalanine, this CDR3 has 17 amino acids. Only CDR3 DNA remains: 51 bases, in frame from the first base. Trimming leaves V shorter by 5 bases and J shorter by 2 bases, with the junction holding 6 bases beyond the gene matches. From the germline V gene (reference sequence), CDR1 is MNHEY and CDR2 is SMNVEV. Every donor was a healthy Caucasian. Three unrelated non-twin adults were additionally sequenced: a male aged 18 to 29, a male aged 50 to 60 and a female aged 50 to 60. Miltenyi CD45RO+ enrichment and human naive T-cell isolation kits were used to isolate memory (CD45RO+) and naive T cells from PBMC. On this clonotype: What antigen it recognizes has not been identified. No base quality information exists; no much larger clone differs at one position.

Recombination linked TRBV27 to TRBJ2-6, with 10 bases aligning to TRBD1. The source material was naive T cells sorted from blood. The cell subset or site label of this sample denotes: cells isolated with a human naive T-cell isolation kit. The TCR comes from a man in his fifties in good health. DNA sequence: TGTGCCAGCAGTCGACGGACAGGGGGGACTGGGGCCAACGTCCTGACTTTC. It translates to CASSRRTGGTGANVLTF.